Reported below is one TCR beta chain. This sample is drawn from a study of control samples from healthy donors and cancer patients. This table comes from immunoSEQ multiplex PCR, and its TCRdb copy is limited to in-frame clones, with some not included. The data hold about 110,000 clones, with approximately 90% observed a single time. This TCR was sampled from a woman aged 45 to 65 in good health. Sequences were obtained from blood.

DNA for the CDR3: TGTGCCACCTCCTTATACTTTACGGGGGAGACCCAGTACTTC. This sequence encodes CATSLYFTGETQYF. This chain connects TRBV3-1 (or the pseudogene TRBV3-2) to TRBJ2-5; D is possibly TRBD2 (5 bases). The CDR3 extends over 14 amino acids. Per germline, CDR1 LGHDT and CDR2 YNNKEL (reference sequence). Trimming shortened V by 10 bases and J by 5 bases, and 20 bases separated the two germline ends.